The clone carrying this T cell receptor (beta chain) was observed once. This CDR3 is built from 14 residues. Trimming at V came to 1 base and at J to 8 bases, leaving 7 bases not matched to a gene. From germline, CDR1 is LNHNV and CDR2 YYDKDF (reference sequence). The record originates from a study of blood T cell repertoires in COVID-19. Study at large: Nucleic acid was either cDNA or gDNA, and it came from T cells, B-cell-depleted T cells, or PBMCs.

Study processing details: Nucleated cell number was recorded as an estimate derived from reference gene primer amplification. Data came from immunoSEQ multiplex PCR; TCRdb stores just in-frame clones and leaves some out. The DNA was the basis for D and trimming; V, J and clone size are from that table. Of 80,000 to 100,000 clones in the sample, 90% are singletons; the top ten hold roughly 1.5%. The sample consisted of peripheral blood. The chain couples TRBV15 to TRBJ1-2, with 7 positions matching TRBD1. The sequence derives from a human donor with active COVID-19. The donor label of this sample is uncertain. CDR3 in DNA: TGTGCCACCAGCAGAGGACAGGGTTCCAGCGGCTACACCTTC. Translating gives CATSRGQGSSGYTF.